This passage covers 13 T cell receptor beta chains from one sample sequenced in a study of blood T cells in healthy people across ages. A second PCR of 7 to 11 cycles used a sample-barcoded 5' primer and a J-beta primer mix. TCRdb called the 5' RACE reads again in MiXCR, with one record for every CDR3 protein. This sample carries 1.5 million to 2 million distinct CDR3 sequences, about 28% of them seen once, and the ten largest clones take 7.7%. The specimen sequenced was blood. These receptors originate from a woman aged 25-40 years in good health.

This clonotype was counted many times. The chain joins TRBV5-1 to TRBJ2-3; no definite D call. The CDR3 runs to 13 residues. The V end was cut by 3 bases, the J end by 10 bases, with 15 bases between. CDR1 and CDR2 (germline): SGHRS, YFSETQ. CDR3 DNA: TGCGCCAGCAGCTCCCCACCGACATACTCGCAGTATTTT. Translation: CASSSPPTYSQYF.

This clonotype was seen repeatedly, ten times or more. The chain carries TRBV20-1 and TRBJ2-1, with 8 bases lining up with TRBD2. CDR1 is DFQATT, CDR2 SNEGSKA, per germline (reference sequence). With V trimmed by 3 bases and J by 6 bases, 10 bases remained unmatched. The CDR3 extends over 15 amino acids. CDR3 amino acids: CSASLSGGQINEQFF. DNA of the CDR3: TGCAGTGCTAGTCTAAGCGGGGGCCAAATCAATGAGCAGTTCTTC.

This clonotype was picked up a small number of times. This rearrangement joins TRBV5-1 to TRBJ1-3; D is ambiguous. Germline V gene data show CDR1 as SGHRS and CDR2 as YFSETQ. V was clipped by 0 bases and J by 3 bases, with 7 bases between them. The CDR3 consists of 14 residues. Here the CDR3 DNA reads TGCGCCAGCAGCTTGGCCTCAGGTGGAAACACCATATATTTT. It codes for CASSLASGGNTIYF.

Regarding this clonotype: Its ends do not fully match the called genes, so a read error is possible. This rearrangement joins TRBV4-3 to TRBJ2-5, with a tentative D call TRBD2 (6 bases). The CDR3 consists of 13 residues. Germline-derived CDR1 and CDR2 are LGHNA and YSLEER. The CDR3 spells CASSHDGGETRYF. CDR3 sequence (DNA): TGCGCCAGCAGCCATGATGGAGGGGAGACCCGGTACTTC.

This clonotype showed up many times. The chain links TRBV6-5 to TRBJ2-1; tentative D call: TRBD1 (5 bases). V was trimmed by 5 bases and J by 4 bases, leaving 9 bases between them. The CDR3 is made up of 13 amino acids. Germline lookup yields CDR1 MNHEY and CDR2 SVGAGI. The CDR3 DNA sequence: TGTGCCAGCAGTCCGACAGTATACAATGAGCAGTTCTTC. Translated: CASSPTVYNEQFF.

Concerning this clonotype itself: This likely came from a read error, as a far larger clone is one base away. V is TRBV14 and J is TRBJ2-5; no clear D. CDR1 is SGHDN and CDR2 is FVKESK in the germline V gene. CDR3 length equals 12 residues. The CDR3 region is CTSSPNQETQYF. The CDR3 DNA is TGTACCAGCAGCCCCAACCAAGAGACCCAGTACTTC.

This clonotype has a count of ten or more. The rearrangement uses TRBV7-2 and TRBJ2-3, with D hard to call. Trimming left V 5 bases short and J 4 bases short, with 13 bases between. The CDR3 sequence is 14 residues long. CDR1 and CDR2 (germline): SGHTA, FQGNSA. The CDR3 loop reads CASSLTTSPDTQYF. The CDR3, as DNA: TGTGCCAGCAGCCTCACGACTTCTCCAGATACGCAGTATTTT. The full variable domain, with the rest looked up from reference TRBV7-2 and TRBJ2-3, is GAGVSQSPSNKVTEKGKDVELRCDPISGHTALYWYRQSLGQGLEFLIYFQGNSAPDKSGLPSDRFSAERTGGSVSTLTIQRTQQEDSAVYLCASSLTTSPDTQYFGPGTRLTVL.

The chain recombines TRBV28 with TRBJ2-5, with 7 positions matching TRBD1. CDR3 length: 16 residues. The germline CDR1 and CDR2 sequences are MDHEN and SYDVKM. Losses at the gene ends were 6 bases for V and 3 bases for J; bases not matched to a gene: 13. CDR3 bases: TGTGCCAGCAGGGAGAGAGTACAGGGGCGGAAAGAGACCCAGTACTTC. It is translated as CASRERVQGRKETQYF.

This clonotype was observed many times. The rearrangement uses TRBV12-3 or TRBV12-4 and TRBJ2-1; TRBD1 aligns across 7 bases. The length of the CDR3 is 16 residues. The junction had 9 bases not matched to a gene; V was cut back by 5 bases and J by 2 bases. CDR3 sequence (DNA): TGTGCCAGCAGTCCCAACCGGGACAGAACCTACAATGAGCAGTTCTTC. Its translation: CASSPNRDRTYNEQFF.

The V gene is TRBV29-1, the J gene TRBJ1-2; a possible D gene is TRBD1 (5 bases). CDR1 and CDR2 (germline): SQVTM, ANQGSEA. V lost 3 bases to trimming and J lost 4 bases, with 9 bases between them. This CDR3 spans 12 amino acids. This chain's CDR3 is CSVEGVFYGYTF. The CDR3 nucleotides are TGCAGCGTTGAGGGGGTCTTCTATGGCTACACCTTC.

The chain links TRBV5-1 to TRBJ2-3; D uncertain. The CDR3 has 14 amino acids. V lost 6 bases and J 3 bases, leaving 14 bases between the germline ends. CDR1 SGHRS and CDR2 YFSETQ come from the germline V gene. Written as DNA, the CDR3 is TGCGCCAGCACGCCAGGAATAACGACAGATACGCAGTATTTT. Amino acids: CASTPGITTDTQYF.

This clonotype was counted between two and nine times. J is TRBJ1-1 and V is TRBV4-3; 9 bases line up with TRBD1. Germline loops: CDR1 LGHNA, CDR2 YSLEER. Trimming cost V 3 bases and J 11 bases; bases outside gene matches: 4. There are 12 residues in the CDR3. CDR3 nucleotides: TGCGCCAGCAGCCATTGGACAGGGGATGCTTTCTTT. Amino acid sequence: CASSHWTGDAFF.

As to this clonotype: A read error may explain this, as a much larger clone is one base away. The CDR3 sequence: CASETRGRDEQFF. The CDR3 nucleotides read TGTGCCAGCGAAACCAGGGGGCGGGATGAGCAGTTCTTC. J is TRBJ2-1 and V is TRBV12-3 or TRBV12-4; 8 bases match TRBD1. V trimming: 8 bases; J trimming: 8 bases; junction bases outside the gene matches: 8. The CDR3 length is 13 residues.